This T cell receptor (beta chain) was sequenced during a study of T cell responses to AZD1222 COVID-19 vaccine. Study-level results: Vaccine-associated CD4 TCRs spanned spike, dominant at 160-218 and 743-854. It was only a handful of AZD1222 recipients who were seropositive at baseline. The sample set comprised mostly white British donors with more females, and clonal diversity was possibly underestimated.

On this clone itself: The target antigen is unknown.

Trimming at V came to 10 bases and at J to 7 bases, leaving 8 bases not matched to a gene. The CDR3 totals 13 residues. Assay used: immunoSEQ multiplex PCR; TCRdb lists only in-frame clones, some missing. The sample holds 100,000 to 150,000 clones, approximately 90% seen once. The sequence came from an adult in good health. The chain combines TRBV12-3 or TRBV12-4 with TRBJ1-4; 8 positions agree with TRBD1. The input for sequencing was peripheral blood, taken on day 0 of MenACWY control vaccination. CDR3 in DNA: TGTGCCACCGCGACAGGGGTGGGTGAAAAACTGTTTTTT. Protein sequence: CATATGVGEKLFF.